This TCR beta chain was documented in a study of shared clonotypes between healthy human individuals. In the study overall: Used for every donor were three CD4 naive, three CD4 memory, two CD8 naive and one CD8 memory plate.

Notes on the study in general: In contrast to clonotypes shared by all four donors, non-shared clonotypes had lower generation probabilities.

As defined, naive CD8 cells were CD45RO-negative and positively selected for CCR7, with terminally differentiated effector memory CD45RA+ cells excluded. A remark on this clone: Its antigen is as yet unknown.

The CDR3 consists of 14 residues. Trimming cost V 0 bases and J 1 base, with 4 bases left between them. Germline assignment: CDR1 MNHEY and CDR2 SMNVEV (reference sequence). Authors' methods: ImmunoSEQ only sent back junction sequences with no quality scores, so filtering was done differently. The table came from immunoSEQ multiplex PCR; TCRdb's copy has only in-frame clones and leaves some out. That table supplies the V and J calls and clone size; D and trimming were determined from the DNA. This table has hundreds of thousands of clones, approximately 96% appearing once. This receptor was identified in a woman aged 30 to 39 in good health. The sequenced sample was naive CD8+ T cells sorted from blood. J is TRBJ2-1 and V is TRBV27; D unclear. The CDR3 is CASSLSVSYNEQFF. The CDR3 DNA is TGTGCCAGCAGTTTATCCGTTTCCTACAATGAGCAGTTCTTC.